This paragraph reports one T cell receptor (beta chain). The antigen is undetermined. This sample is drawn from a study of T cell responses to AZD1222 COVID-19 vaccine. General study findings and limits: Increases in Spike-specific TCR breadth and depth were seen after two AZD1222 doses.

Germline assignment: CDR1 LNHDA and CDR2 SQIVND (reference sequence). This CDR3 comprises 14 residues. The V and J ends lost 7 bases and 1 base, in that order; junction bases with no gene match: 3. Sequencing was performed with immunoSEQ multiplex PCR; in TCRdb, only in-frame clones are kept and a portion is missing. The profile covers some 70,000 clones, with approximately 85% appearing a single time and under 7% taken by the ten largest. The receptor comes from an adult in good health. The V and J genes are TRBV19 and TRBJ2-4; 8 nucleotides line up with TRBD2. Sequenced material: peripheral blood, taken on day 0 of AZD1222 vaccination. The chain's CDR3 is CASTGGGAKNIQYF. CDR3 in DNA: TGTGCCAGTACCGGCGGGGGGGCCAAAAACATTCAGTACTTC.